These 25 T cell receptor beta chains came from one sample sequenced in a study of tumor-infiltrating lymphocytes in primary liver carcinoma. RNA isolated from unsorted whole blood supplied the blood RNA, with germline DNA also extracted. A constant-region primer served to make TCR beta cDNA from roughly 480 ng total RNA. Library construction for TCR beta comprised three nested multiplex PCR rounds performed with slightly modified ARM-PCR. Primers for the first two PCR rounds were TRBV1-TRBV30 forward primers and a C-beta reverse primer (about 11 cycles per round). TCRdb reprocessed the multiplex PCR reads via MiXCR and lists one record per CDR3 protein. Seen here are approximately 210,000 distinct CDR3 sequences, about 65% observed once, and the top ten hold 5.5% to 9%. Input material: peripheral blood. The receptors come from a woman aged 55-70 years with primary liver carcinoma and hepatitis B virus infection.

Worth noting for this clonotype: Being one base from a much bigger clone, this may be a read error. The chain employs TRBV6-5 and TRBJ2-2; 8 bases fit TRBD1. The CDR3 has 15 amino acids. The germline V gene encodes CDR1 MNHEY and CDR2 SVGAGI. V lost 6 bases and J lost 9; bases outside the gene matches: 12. CDR3 DNA: TGTGCCAGCAGCCTCCGACAGGGGTCTGCCAGGGAGCTGTTTTTT. Translation: CASSLRQGSARELFF.

Remarks on this clonotype: Because it lacks the conserved phenylalanine or tryptophan at the end, this CDR3 is likely a read error. The CDR3 DNA follows: TGTGCCAGCAGCTTAGATCTACGGGGGGCCTTAACTACCGGGGAGCTGTTTTTA. It encodes CASSLDLRGALTTGELFL. This sequence joins TRBV11-3 and TRBJ2-2; TRBD2 might be the D (7 bases). This CDR3 is 18 amino acids long. V gave up 0 bases and J gave up 5 bases, with 19 bases separating them. Looked up from germline, CDR1 is SGHNT and CDR2 is YENEEA.

As concerns this clonotype: This sequence may be a read error, since a much larger clone differs from it by one base. The CDR3 spells CVSSQEANSGSFGQFF. As DNA, the CDR3 is TGTGTCAGCAGCCAAGAGGCTAATAGCGGGAGTTTCGGGCAGTTCTTC. The V call is TRBV4-2, the J call TRBJ2-1, with TRBD2 matching 9 bases. This CDR3 region has 16 residues. From germline, CDR1 is LGHNA and CDR2 YNFKEQ.

This clonotype was observed many times. The V and J genes are TRBV29-1 and TRBJ1-2; the match to TRBD1 covers 7 bases. The V and J ends lost 7 bases and 2 bases, in that order; junction bases with no gene match: 13. The CDR3 totals 15 residues. Germline V lookup: CDR1 SQVTM, CDR2 ANQGSEA. CDR3 in DNA: TGCAGCGCGTGGGACTCGGGACAGCCAAACTATGGCTACACCTTC. Protein: CSAWDSGQPNYGYTF. The variable domain in full, with the rest retrieved from reference TRBV29-1 and TRBJ1-2, is SAVISQKPSRDICQRGTSLTIQCQVDSQVTMMFWYRQQPGQSLTLIATANQGSEATYESGFVIDKFPISRPNLTFSTLTVSNMSPEDSSIYLCSAWDSGQPNYGYTFGSGTRLTVV.

The count of this clonotype is one. Sequence at one end of the junction differs from germline and may be a read error. The chain links TRBV11-2 to TRBJ2-1; the D is unclear. CDR3 length equals 16 residues. Germline lookup yields CDR1 SGHAT and CDR2 FQNNGV. The CDR3 DNA follows: TGTGCCGGCAGCCCCGTTCGGGCTAGAGTTTACAATGAGCAGTTCTTC. Amino acids: CAGSPVRARVYNEQFF.

This clonotype was counted ten times or more. The rearrangement uses TRBV4-1 and TRBJ1-2; TRBD1 aligns across 9 bases. J lost 7 bases, V lost 0 bases, and 6 bases had no gene match. The CDR3 sequence is 15 residues long. Germline V CDR1 and CDR2: MGHRA, YSYEKL. The CDR3 DNA sequence: TGCGCCAGCAGCCAAGAGGACAGGGGTTCTGGTGGCTACACCTTC. This sequence encodes CASSQEDRGSGGYTF.

Comment on this clonotype: An end of the junction does not agree with germline; a read error may underlie this. CDR3 coding DNA: TGCAGCATTGAAGGGGCTAGCGGGAGTTGGGAGAGCCAGTACTTC. Residues: CSIEGASGSWESQYF. The chain uses TRBV29-1 and TRBJ2-5; 10 nucleotides line up with TRBD2. The CDR3 runs 15 residues. Germline V gene lookup returns CDR1 SQVTM and CDR2 ANQGSEA.

The chain's CDR3 is CESSLGVRSSYEQYF. The DNA for the CDR3 is TGTGAGAGCAGCTTAGGAGTGAGGAGCTCCTACGAGCAGTACTTC. The V gene is TRBV11-2, the J gene TRBJ2-7; D remains unclear. The CDR3 runs to 15 residues. Germline V CDR1 and CDR2: SGHAT, FQNNGV.

Points on this clonotype: A much larger clone differs from this one at a single base, so this may be a read error. The CDR3, as DNA: TGTGCCAGCAGCCAAGATACGGGGTACAAAGAGCAGTTCTTC. It codes for CASSQDTGYKEQFF. J is TRBJ2-1 and V is TRBV14, with D possibly matching TRBD2 (5 bases). The length of the CDR3 is 14 residues. CDR1 and CDR2 (germline): SGHDN, FVKESK.

The chain combines TRBV4-1 with TRBJ1-4, with TRBD1 as a possible D gene (5 bases). The length of the CDR3 is 14 residues. Germline values: CDR1 MGHRA, CDR2 YSYEKL. V was trimmed by 5 bases and J by 8 bases, leaving 15 bases between them. The CDR3 region is CASSGEGPTEKLFF. Written as DNA, the CDR3 is TGCGCCAGCAGCGGCGAGGGGCCCACCGAAAAACTGTTTTTT.

This clonotype was recorded only once. A much larger clone differs by one base, so this may be a read error. The chain combines TRBV6-1 with TRBJ2-5; tentatively, D is TRBD1 (6 bases). The germline V gene encodes CDR1 MNHNS and CDR2 SASEGT. CDR3 length: 14 amino acids. CDR3 residues: CATSVRGIGETQYF. Here the CDR3 DNA reads TGTGCCACCAGTGTAAGGGGGATCGGGGAGACCCAGTACTTC.

On this clonotype itself: A junction end diverges from the germline sequence, so it may reflect a read error. V and J are TRBV6-6 and TRBJ1-6; possible D gene TRBD1, 5 bases. This CDR3 spans 14 amino acids. CDR1 MNHNY and CDR2 SVGAGI come from the germline V gene (reference sequence). CDR3 sequence (DNA): TGTGCCAGCAGTTTGGACGGTTCAGGGTCGCCCCTTCACTTT. Protein product: CASSLDGSGSPLHF.

This clonotype showed up many times. V and J are TRBV14 and TRBJ2-1; weak D call: TRBD1 (6 bases). V lost 2 bases to trimming and J lost 9 bases, with 11 bases between them. The CDR3 loop spans 13 amino acids. Germline V CDR1 and CDR2: SGHDN, FVKESK. For the CDR3, the DNA is TGTGCCAGCAGCCAAAGGGGGACGGGTGAGCAGTTCTTC. It codes for CASSQRGTGEQFF.

With respect to this clonotype: Possible read error: a much larger clone is one base away. The chain carries TRBV5-4 and TRBJ2-3, with 7 nucleotides matching TRBD2. Germline V gives CDR1 SGHNT, CDR2 YYREEE (reference sequence). This CDR3 comprises 17 residues. V lost 5 bases and J lost 0; bases outside the gene matches: 12. The CDR3 DNA reads TGTGCCAGCAGTCGGAAGTGGGGGAGGGCCAGCACAGATACGCAGTATTTT. This gives the protein CASSRKWGRASTDTQYF.

The V gene is TRBV6-4, the J gene TRBJ2-5; D uncertain. V lost 3 bases and J lost 5, with 7 bases in between. Germline V gene sequence: CDR1 MRHNA, CDR2 SNTAGT. CDR3 length: 12 amino acids. The CDR3 is CASSEKMETQYF. CDR3 bases: TGTGCCAGCAGTGAGAAGATGGAGACCCAGTACTTC.

About this clonotype itself: One end of the junction varies from germline; a read error may be responsible. The V gene is TRBV11-2, the J gene TRBJ2-3; perhaps TRBD2 as D (5 bases). Germline CDR1 is SGHAT and CDR2 is FQNNGV. CDR3 length equals 16 residues. DNA of the CDR3: TGTGCCAACAGCCCAGAACGAGCGGTTGGCGCGGATACGCAGTATTTT. As protein: CANSPERAVGADTQYF.

The rearrangement uses TRBV20-1 and TRBJ1-2, with D possibly TRBD1 on 5 matching bases. CDR1 and CDR2 from the germline V gene are DFQATT and SNEGSKA (reference sequence). Trimming shortened V by 1 base and J by 7 bases, and 13 bases separated the two germline ends. There are 13 residues in the CDR3. CDR3 in amino acids: CSARGQRAAGYTF. CDR3 sequence (DNA): TGCAGTGCTAGAGGACAGAGGGCGGCTGGCTACACCTTC.

Notes on this clonotype: Being one base from a much bigger clone, this may be a read error. The V call is TRBV12-3 or TRBV12-4, the J call TRBJ1-1, with D unclear. The CDR3 contains 11 residues. The CDR3 is CASSFGIVASF. Written as DNA, the CDR3 is TGTGCCAGCAGTTTCGGTATTGTAGCTTCCTTT.

The rearrangement uses TRBV11-2 and TRBJ2-7; 7 bases line up with TRBD1. CDR3 length: 14 residues. Germline V CDR1 and CDR2: SGHAT, FQNNGV. Trimming took 5 bases from V and 3 from J; bases not matched to a gene: 7. CDR3 sequence reads: CASSRSGGDYEQYF. Here the CDR3 DNA reads TGTGCCAGCAGCCGATCAGGGGGAGACTACGAGCAGTACTTC. The complete variable domain, with remaining parts taken from reference TRBV11-2 and TRBJ2-7, reads EAGVAQSPRYKIIEKRQSVAFWCNPISGHATLYWYQQILGQGPKLLIQFQNNGVVDDSQLPKDRFSAERLKGVDSTLKIQPAKLEDSAVYLCASSRSGGDYEQYFGPGTRLTVT.

This clonotype appeared many times. The chain links TRBV14 to TRBJ2-7; TRBD1 is a possible D gene (5 bases). Deletions cut 3 bases from V and 1 base from J, with 10 bases between. Germline CDR1 reads SGHDN; CDR2 reads FVKESK. The CDR3 has 14 residues. The CDR3 DNA is TGTGCCAGCAGCCACAGGGCTGAGTCCTACGAGCAGTACTTC. Its translation: CASSHRAESYEQYF. Together with reference TRBV14 and TRBJ2-7, the CDR3 gives the full variable domain: EAGVTQFPSHSVIEKGQTVTLRCDPISGHDNLYWYRRVMGKEIKFLLHFVKESKQDESGMPNNRFLAERTGGTYSTLKVQPAELEDSGVYFCASSHRAESYEQYFGPGTRLTVT.

This chain uses TRBV28 with TRBJ2-1, with 12 positions matching TRBD2. V lost 2 bases and J lost 9; bases outside the gene matches: 8. This CDR3 comprises 16 residues. The germline V gene encodes CDR1 MDHEN and CDR2 SYDVKM. The CDR3 is CASSLGRLAGAIEQFF. As DNA, the CDR3 is TGTGCCAGCAGTTTAGGGAGACTAGCGGGAGCCATTGAGCAGTTCTTC.

With respect to this clonotype: A much larger clone is a single base away; this may be a read error. This rearrangement joins TRBV11-2 to TRBJ2-5, with 10 bases identical to TRBD2. This CDR3 is built from 16 residues. CDR1 and CDR2 (germline): SGHAT, FQNNGV. V was pared by 3 bases and J by 5 bases, with 9 bases of the junction left unmatched. The CDR3 reads CASSLGIAGGRETQYF. The DNA for the CDR3 is TGTGCCAGCAGCTTGGGTATAGCGGGAGGCAGGGAGACCCAGTACTTC.

Concerning this clonotype itself: One end of the junction does not line up with germline, which may come from a read error. The chain employs TRBV11-2 and TRBJ2-7; D gene ambiguous. The V gene's germline CDR1 is SGHAT and CDR2 FQNNGV. This CDR3 is built from 13 residues. CDR3 region: CASSIRDFYEQYF. The DNA for the CDR3 is TGTGCCAGCAGCATAAGGGATTTCTACGAGCAATACTTC.

This clonotype was seen a few times. This rearrangement joins TRBV28 to TRBJ1-5; D perhaps matches TRBD1 (6 bases). There are 15 residues in the CDR3. V was clipped by 6 bases and J by 3 bases, with 15 bases between them. Germline lookup yields CDR1 MDHEN and CDR2 SYDVKM. The CDR3 protein is CASSIGGGLNQPQHF. The CDR3 coding sequence is TGTGCCAGCAGCATAGGGGGGGGGCTCAATCAGCCCCAGCATTTT.

The chain has TRBV29-1 and TRBJ2-3, with a possible D match to TRBD1 (6 bases). The CDR3 spans 14 residues. V shed 8 bases and J shed 4 bases, with 19 bases lying between them. Germline CDR1 is SQVTM and CDR2 is ANQGSEA. CDR3 in DNA: TGCAGCATTGGAGGTGGCAGGGGAGCAGATACGCAGTATTTT. It translates to CSIGGGRGADTQYF.